A selection of T cell receptor beta chains follows, all from one sample in a study of cytomegalovirus exposure and HLA in healthy donors. Repertoires were generated with immunoSEQ multiplex PCR, while TCRdb's copy carries only in-frame clones and drops some. The sample lists about 130,000 clones, approximately 75% occurring once. Sequencing was carried out using PBMCs. The receptors come from a woman in her forties or fifties in good health and CMV-seronegative. Each CDR3 is given with its conserved first and last residue. D genes are given only for firm matches. Expanded clones get a size class; other rows say once, few or many, or leave the size out.

v_call: TRBV27
d_call: TRBD1
j_call: TRBJ2-2
clone_size: .
cdr3_aa: CASSLRDRSDGELFF
cdr3_nt: TGTGCCAGCAGTTTAAGGGACAGATCTGACGGGGAGCTGTTTTTT

v_call: TRBV7-2
d_call: .
j_call: TRBJ2-4
clone_size: .
cdr3_aa: CASSLGQPGGGAVGF
cdr3_nt: TGTGCCAGCAGCCTTGGACAGCCAGGTGGGGGGGCAGTTGGGTTC

v_call: TRBV14
d_call: .
j_call: TRBJ1-2
clone_size: .
cdr3_aa: CASSQVSYGYTF
cdr3_nt: TGTGCCAGCAGCCAAGTGAGCTATGGCTACACCTTC

v_call: TRBV28
d_call: .
j_call: TRBJ1-6
clone_size: .
cdr3_aa: CASIRGVGSPLHF
cdr3_nt: TGTGCCAGCATAAGGGGCGTTGGTTCACCCCTCCACTTT

v_call: TRBV30
d_call: TRBD1
j_call: TRBJ1-2
clone_size: few
cdr3_aa: CAWSPKGQGSGYTF
cdr3_nt: TGTGCCTGGAGCCCTAAAGGACAGGGAAGCGGCTACACCTTC

v_call: TRBV18
d_call: .
j_call: TRBJ2-5
clone_size: .
cdr3_aa: CASSPGGYETQYF
cdr3_nt: TGTGCCAGCTCACCCGGGGGATATGAGACCCAGTACTTC

v_call: TRBV19
d_call: .
j_call: TRBJ1-1
clone_size: few
cdr3_aa: CASSIRGSHTEAFF
cdr3_nt: TGTGCCAGTAGTATCCGAGGGAGTCACACTGAAGCTTTCTTT

v_call: TRBV29-1
d_call: TRBD1
j_call: TRBJ1-2
clone_size: .
cdr3_aa: CSVEAGGGYGYTF
cdr3_nt: TGCAGCGTCGAGGCAGGGGGCGGTTATGGCTACACCTTC

v_call: TRBV4-3
d_call: .
j_call: TRBJ2-7
clone_size: few
cdr3_aa: CASRYRRGHEQYF
cdr3_nt: TGCGCCAGCAGGTACAGGAGGGGTCACGAGCAGTACTTC

v_call: TRBV6-5
d_call: TRBD2
j_call: TRBJ2-2
clone_size: .
cdr3_aa: CASSYSAGGDTGELFF
cdr3_nt: TGTGCCAGCAGTTACTCCGCGGGGGGGGACACCGGGGAGCTGTTTTTT

v_call: TRBV7-9
d_call: .
j_call: TRBJ2-2
clone_size: few
cdr3_aa: CASRTGNTGELFF
cdr3_nt: TGTGCCAGCAGAACAGGGAACACCGGGGAGCTGTTTTTT

v_call: TRBV11-2
d_call: .
j_call: TRBJ2-7
clone_size: once
cdr3_aa: CASSLPDTSYEQYF
cdr3_nt: TGTGCCAGCAGCTTACCCGACACCTCCTACGAGCAGTACTTC

v_call: TRBV28
d_call: .
j_call: TRBJ1-1
clone_size: .
cdr3_aa: CASTEGHLNTEAFF
cdr3_nt: TGTGCCAGCACCGAGGGACACCTGAACACTGAAGCTTTCTTT

v_call: TRBV7-8
d_call: .
j_call: TRBJ2-1
clone_size: .
cdr3_aa: CASSLSDGGPLF
cdr3_nt: TGTGCCAGCAGCTTAAGTGACGGTGGGCCACTCTTC

v_call: TRBV28
d_call: .
j_call: TRBJ2-2
clone_size: .
cdr3_aa: CASIGGSNTGELFF
cdr3_nt: TGTGCCAGCATAGGCGGCTCGAACACCGGGGAGCTGTTTTTT

v_call: TRBV7-9
d_call: TRBD1
j_call: TRBJ1-1
clone_size: .
cdr3_aa: CASSLWGQGASNTEAFF
cdr3_nt: TGTGCCAGCAGCCTCTGGGGACAGGGGGCATCGAACACTGAAGCTTTCTTT

v_call: TRBV29-1
d_call: .
j_call: TRBJ2-5
clone_size: .
cdr3_aa: CSVEGLDSLQETQYF
cdr3_nt: TGCAGCGTTGAAGGCCTGGACAGCCTCCAAGAGACCCAGTACTTC

v_call: TRBV29-1
d_call: TRBD1
j_call: TRBJ1-1
clone_size: once
cdr3_aa: CSVEKGQGNTEAFF
cdr3_nt: TGCAGCGTTGAAAAGGGACAGGGTAACACTGAAGCTTTCTTT